This T cell receptor (beta chain) was found in a study of neurological immune-mediated disorders. One entry per CDR3 protein results from TCRdb running MiXCR on the 5' RACE reads. Among 65,000 to 90,000 distinct CDR3 sequences listed, 2.5% to 3.5% were seen once. The CDR3 runs 15 residues. J gave up 2 bases and V 5 bases, and 7 bases lay outside the gene matches. Germline V gene data show CDR1 as SGHTA and CDR2 as FQGNSA. This clonotype has at least ten counts. The chain carries TRBV7-2 and TRBJ2-3; 7 bases map to TRBD2. This sequence originates from a woman between 45 and 60 years old with multiple sclerosis. Sequences were obtained from PBMCs. CDR3: CASSPGTTFTDTQYF. CDR3 DNA sequence: TGTGCCAGCAGCCCAGGGACTACCTTCACAGATACGCAGTATTTT. The whole variable domain, remainder taken from reference TRBV7-2 and TRBJ2-3, is GAGVSQSPSNKVTEKGKDVELRCDPISGHTALYWYRQSLGQGLEFLIYFQGNSAPDKSGLPSDRFSAERTGGSVSTLTIQRTQQEDSAVYLCASSPGTTFTDTQYFGPGTRLTVL.